These 11 T cell receptor beta chains share one sample of origin, sequenced in a study of control samples from healthy donors and cancer patients. Profiled with immunoSEQ multiplex PCR; TCRdb holds only in-frame clones, not every one. In the table there are about 410,000 clones, 90% of which are singletons. Sequenced input: PBMCs. The source is a man aged 40-50 years with head and neck cancer.

The chain has TRBV11-2 and TRBJ2-6, with D unresolved. CDR1 SGHAT and CDR2 FQNNGV come from the germline V gene. Deletions cut 0 bases from V and 11 bases from J, with 14 bases between. The CDR3 contains 15 residues. CDR3 in amino acids: CASSLEAGPRYVLTF. The CDR3 bases are TGTGCCAGCAGCTTAGAGGCAGGCCCGAGGTACGTCCTGACTTTC. Filled out from reference TRBV11-2 and TRBJ2-6, the complete variable domain reads EAGVAQSPRYKIIEKRQSVAFWCNPISGHATLYWYQQILGQGPKLLIQFQNNGVVDDSQLPKDRFSAERLKGVDSTLKIQPAKLEDSAVYLCASSLEAGPRYVLTFGAGSRLTVL.

Here the CDR3 DNA reads TGTGCCACCAGTGATCCGCGACAGGGGCACTACGAGCAGTACTTC. It yields the protein CATSDPRQGHYEQYF. The chain links TRBV24-1 to TRBJ2-7; TRBD1 matches at 8 bases. CDR1 is KGHDR, CDR2 SFDVKD, per germline. The CDR3 is 15 residues long. Trimming removed 3 bases from V and 3 bases from J; junction bases left unmatched: 6.

Comments on this clone: It is unclear where the CDR3 begins or ends on the DNA, so no DNA is shown, and the CDR3 is as TCRdb lists it. The chain employs TRBV5-6 and TRBJ1-4. The CDR3 is 15 residues long, counting both termini. Germline assignment: CDR1 SGHDT and CDR2 YYEEEE. The CDR3 here is CASSFLRQGREKLFF.

The V call is TRBV9, the J call TRBJ1-1; TRBD1 might be the D (5 bases). The CDR3 contains 15 residues. Germline CDR1 reads SGDLS; CDR2 reads YYNGEE. Trimming left V 0 bases short and J 2 bases short, with 11 bases between. The CDR3 loop reads CASSVVGTVNTEAFF. The CDR3, as DNA: TGTGCCAGCAGCGTAGTTGGGACGGTCAACACTGAAGCTTTCTTT.

The V gene is TRBV5-6, the J gene TRBJ1-2; D is uncertain. Germline CDR1 is SGHDT and CDR2 is YYEEEE. CDR3 length: 16 amino acids. V lost 0 bases, J lost 5 bases, and 17 bases lay in between. The CDR3 sequence: CASSLEVGSAYYGYTF. The CDR3 DNA reads TGTGCCAGCAGCTTGGAAGTCGGGTCGGCGTATTATGGCTACACCTTC.

V gene TRBV11-2 combines with J gene TRBJ2-6; no reliable D call. The CDR3 has 11 amino acids. Trimming took off 5 bases at V and 14 bases at J, with 10 bases between the two ends. In germline, CDR1 is SGHAT, CDR2 FQNNGV. In DNA, the CDR3 is TGTGCCAGCAGCCCAAGTCAACTCCTGACTTTC. It encodes CASSPSQLLTF.

The chain joins TRBV19 to TRBJ2-7, with TRBD1 matching over 7 bases. This CDR3 has 15 residues. V dropped 1 base and J dropped 1; count of bases not matched to a gene: 4. The V gene's germline CDR1 is LNHDA and CDR2 SQIVND (reference sequence). This CDR3 reads CASSIVGTVSYEQYF. The CDR3 coding sequence is TGTGCCAGTAGTATAGTGGGGACAGTTTCCTACGAGCAGTACTTC.

The V and J genes are TRBV7-2 and TRBJ1-4; D gene unclear. The CDR3 length is 14 residues. The V end lost 6 bases, the J end lost 3 bases, and 11 bases lay between the germline ends. The germline V gene encodes CDR1 SGHTA and CDR2 FQGNSA. CDR3 sequence: CASSPLPANEKLFF. The CDR3 DNA is TGTGCCAGCAGTCCCCTCCCAGCTAATGAAAAACTGTTTTTT.

The rearrangement uses TRBV7-9 and TRBJ2-5; the match to TRBD1 covers 9 bases. Germline V gene data show CDR1 as SEHNR and CDR2 as FQNEAQ (reference sequence). The junction had 8 bases not matched to a gene; V was cut back by 5 bases and J by 7 bases. The CDR3 consists of 14 residues. The CDR3 DNA follows: TGTGCCAGCAGCCTACAGGACAGGGGCGGGACCCAGTACTTC. Translation: CASSLQDRGGTQYF.

This rearrangement joins TRBV7-9 to TRBJ1-4; 7 bases are a match to TRBD1. Trimming removed 6 bases from V and 6 bases from J; junction bases left unmatched: 7. The length of the CDR3 is 14 residues. Germline assignment: CDR1 SEHNR and CDR2 FQNEAQ (reference sequence). The CDR3 spells CASRTDRVDEKLFF. The CDR3 nucleotides read TGTGCCAGCAGAACAGACAGGGTGGATGAAAAACTGTTTTTT.

The J gene is TRBJ1-2, the V gene TRBV4-1; 9 positions match TRBD1. There are 18 residues in the CDR3. Germline V CDR1 and CDR2: MGHRA, YSYEKL. The J segment lost 0 bases and the V segment lost 3 bases, leaving 11 bases of the junction unmatched. The CDR3 sequence is CASSQTRDRARPNYGYTF. The CDR3 DNA is TGCGCCAGCAGCCAGACCCGGGACAGGGCCCGACCTAACTATGGCTACACCTTC.